Detailed here is one T cell receptor (beta chain). Its specific antigen is unknown. No base qualities exist here, and no much larger clone lies one base off it. The sample belongs to a study of T cell responses to AZD1222 COVID-19 vaccine (dated by TCRdb to about 2021). Context from the whole study: AZD1222 recipients given second doses at about 4 weeks or at about 12 weeks were pooled, since spike-specific TCR depth and breadth were not found to differ between the two schedules. TCR sequencing was performed for some 250 trial participants, of whom around 210 were given two doses of AZD1222 and around 25 were given two doses of MenACWY control vaccine. Trial participants were enrolled into age subgroups of 18-55, 56-69 and 70-plus years, which contained 148, 28 and 57 TCR-sequenced participants, respectively.

The sample's time point label is to be understood as: baseline before first vaccination. Vaccinee samples came from UK trials COV001 and COV002, including a single-blind randomized controlled phase 2/3 trial of AZD1222 (ChAdOx1 nCoV-19) in healthy adults. Trial participant PBMC samples were collected at day 0 and day 28 after the second dose for TCRbeta chain sequencing. What the study reported, not specific to this receptor: Conclusions about previously exposed vaccinees are limited because only a handful of AZD1222 recipients were SARS-CoV-2 seropositive at baseline. Reportedly, close to half of the unique spike-specific TCRs recognized epitopes lying outside the regions that are mutated in the B.1.351 and B.1.1.7 variants. In the small 56-69-year group, the increase in depth fell short of significance, most likely because of low power. Most participants were white British and females outnumbered males, and the authors suggested that clonal diversity may have been underestimated. Because no day 14 peak-response samples were available, the repertoires could be characterized only after the peak T cell response. Vaccine-associated CD4 TCRs spanned the whole spike protein, with dominant responses in regions 160-218 and 743-854. After two AZD1222 doses, both the breadth and the depth of spike-specific TCRs were significantly higher than at day 0 and than in MenACWY recipients.

Per the germline V gene, SNHLY is the CDR1 and FYNNEI is the CDR2. Trimming removed 5 bases from V and 4 bases from J, leaving 9 bases between the germline ends. The CDR3 goes from the cysteine to the phenylalanine over 13 residues. CDR3 DNA is the only sequence kept; it has 39 bases, read in frame from the first base. The CDR3 regions of human TCRbeta chains were subjected to immunosequencing. In the original analysis: Repertoire TCRs were checked for matches against a reference library of SARS-CoV-2-specific TCRs that had been generated using the MIRA antigen-specificity platform. Breadth was defined as the fraction of unique TCRs that were SARS-CoV-2-associated, and depth was defined as the fraction of total T cells that were SARS-CoV-2-associated. Using the MIRA data, every spike-specific TCR was mapped to the spike region that the TCR reacted to and assigned to either a CD4 or a CD8 class. Log10-transformed breadth and depth values were compared by one-way ANOVA with Sidak's multiple comparisons tests. TCRdb obtained this table from immuneACCESS and retained in-frame rearrangements with V and J assigned. These tables miss some clones; where compared with another copy, unresolved V genes account for less than half of the shortfall, and the remainder is unexplained. V and J calls and clone size come straight from that table; D and trimming were deduced from the DNA. This sample has more than 85,000 clones in its table, and approximately 90% of those were observed once. Together, the top ten hold under 3.5% of the sample.

The sequenced sample was peripheral blood, obtained on day 0 of AZD1222 vaccination. The clonotype comes from an adult in good health. The chain was built from TRBV2 and TRBJ1-5; the D gene assignment is ambiguous. CDR3 region: CASSLSINQPQHF. The DNA is TGTGCCAGCAGTCTTTCCATAAATCAGCCCCAGCATTTT.